Each of the 25 T cell receptor beta chains below was sequenced from the same sample in a study of blood T cells in healthy people across ages. Using a J-beta primer mix together with a sample-barcoded 5' primer, a second PCR was run for roughly 6 to 11 cycles. One entry per CDR3 protein results from TCRdb running MiXCR on the 5' RACE reads. This table has some 370,000 distinct CDR3 sequences, 45% to 65% appearing once. Sequencing used blood. The receptors here all came from a man aged 55 to 70 in good health.

This clonotype was recorded once. The genes are TRBV5-4 and TRBJ2-7; 8 nucleotides agree with TRBD1. The CDR3 is made up of 15 amino acids. Germline assignment: CDR1 SGHNT and CDR2 YYREEE (reference sequence). Unmatched junction bases numbered 12, after V lost 4 bases and J lost 6 bases. The DNA of the CDR3 is TGTGCCAGCAGCACGGACAGGGTGGGAAAAAGCGAGCAGTACTTC. It specifies CASSTDRVGKSEQYF.

This chain connects TRBV9 to TRBJ2-5, with 8 nucleotides matching TRBD2. The germline CDR1 and CDR2 sequences are SGDLS and YYNGEE. Unmatched junction bases numbered 19, after V lost 4 bases and J lost 11 bases. This CDR3 has 16 amino acids. The CDR3: CASSTKSGSGYNEQYF. CDR3 DNA sequence: TGTGCCAGCAGCACCAAAAGCGGGAGTGGATACAATGAGCAGTACTTC.

The chain carries TRBV11-2 and TRBJ2-5; TRBD1 aligns across 7 bases. Germline loops: CDR1 SGHAT, CDR2 FQNNGV. The CDR3 consists of 16 residues. The junction had 12 bases not matched to a gene; V was cut back by 5 bases and J by 3 bases. DNA of the CDR3: TGTGCCAGCAGCCCAAGGACAGGACGGAGAGAAGAGACCCAGTACTTC. Residues: CASSPRTGRREETQYF.

The CDR3 bases are TGTGCCAGCAGCCAAGGAATTGGTGGGAGACCCTCCTACAATGAGCAGTTCTTC. As protein: CASSQGIGGRPSYNEQFF. The chain couples TRBV3-1 to TRBJ2-1, with D perhaps TRBD2 (5 bases). Trimming shortened V by 1 base and J by 0 bases, and 16 bases separated the two germline ends. Germline-derived CDR1 and CDR2 are LGHDT and YNNKEL (reference sequence). CDR3 size: 18 residues.

V is TRBV7-2 and J is TRBJ2-7, with 11 nucleotides matching TRBD1. J gave up 5 bases and V 4 bases, and 1 base lay outside the gene matches. The germline gives CDR1 SGHTA, CDR2 FQGNSA. The CDR3 is 13 residues long. The CDR3: CASSSDRGHEQYF. In DNA form, the CDR3 reads TGTGCCAGCAGCTCGGACAGGGGGCACGAGCAGTACTTC.

This clonotype came up a few times. The chain has TRBV5-1 and TRBJ1-2, with 11 bases fitting TRBD1. Germline loops: CDR1 SGHRS, CDR2 YFSETQ. Trimming cost V 4 bases and J 8 bases; bases outside gene matches: 4. The CDR3 runs 13 residues. The CDR3 loop reads CASSKDRGLGYTF. In DNA form, the CDR3 reads TGCGCCAGCAGCAAGGACAGGGGGCTCGGCTACACCTTC. The entire variable domain, with the rest obtained from reference TRBV5-1 and TRBJ1-2, is as follows: KAGVTQTPRYLIKTRGQQVTLSCSPISGHRSVSWYQQTPGQGLQFLFEYFSETQRNKGNFPGRFSGRQFSNSRSEMNVSTLELGDSALYLCASSKDRGLGYTFGSGTRLTVV.

This clonotype was observed a handful of times. The J gene is TRBJ1-2, the V gene TRBV29-1; possibly TRBD1 for D (5 bases). The germline gives CDR1 SQVTM, CDR2 ANQGSEA. This CDR3 has 14 amino acids. V was cut by 3 bases and J by 4 bases, with 15 bases left in between. CDR3 DNA sequence: TGCAGCGTTGATGGCGGGGCTCTTGGCTATGGCTACACCTTC. As protein: CSVDGGALGYGYTF.

This rearrangement joins TRBV5-1 to TRBJ1-2; TRBD1 is a possible D gene (6 bases). Germline assignment: CDR1 SGHRS and CDR2 YFSETQ. The V end lost 0 bases, the J end lost 4 bases, and 10 bases lay between the germline ends. The CDR3 is made up of 14 amino acids. In DNA form, the CDR3 reads TGCGCCAGCAGCTTGGAACCCAGGGGCTATGGCTACACCTTC. Translated: CASSLEPRGYGYTF.

The rearrangement uses TRBV27 and TRBJ2-4; TRBD1 matches 7 bases. TRBJ2-7 explains the end of the DNA better; the J call may be wrong. From germline, CDR1 is MNHEY and CDR2 SMNVEV (reference sequence). The CDR3 has 17 amino acids. The CDR3 bases are TGTGCCAGCAGTTTTAGTCACGGCGACAGGGATCCCTACGAGCAGTACTTC. Its protein product is CASSFSHGDRDPYEQYF.

The CDR3 DNA reads as TGTGCCAGCAGCACGAAGGGACAGGGACTAGCGAGGCCTTACAATGAGCAGTTCTTC. Translated: CASSTKGQGLARPYNEQFF. The V call is TRBV7-3, the J call TRBJ2-1, with D possibly being TRBD2 (10 bases). V was clipped by 5 bases and J by 4 bases, with 27 bases between them. Germline V CDR1 and CDR2: SGHTA, FQGTGA. The CDR3 length is 19 residues.

This clonotype was counted between two and nine times. In DNA, the CDR3 is TGTGCCACCAGCAGAGAAGAGTCTCCCCCAAAGTACTTC. It specifies CATSREESPPKYF. The J gene is TRBJ2-7, the V gene TRBV15; D is unclear. Germline loops: CDR1 LNHNV, CDR2 YYDKDF (reference sequence). The CDR3 covers 13 residues. The V end lost 0 bases, the J end lost 11 bases, and 14 bases lay between the germline ends. The full variable domain, rest sourced from reference TRBV15 and TRBJ2-7, is DAMVIQNPRYQVTQFGKPVTLSCSQTLNHNVMYWYQQKSSQAPKLLFHYYDKDFNNEADTPDNFQSRRPNTSFCFLDIRSPGLGDTAMYLCATSREESPPKYFGPGTRLTVT.

This clonotype was seen a few times. The gene calls are TRBV6-5 and TRBJ2-3; perhaps D is TRBD1 or TRBD2 (6 bases each). Germline CDR1 reads MNHEY; CDR2 reads SVGAGI. There are 18 residues in the CDR3. V lost 2 bases and J 8 bases, leaving 26 bases between the germline ends. In DNA, the CDR3 is TGTGCCAGCAGTTACGGTGGGGGCGGGACCATAGGTGCGGGTACGCAGTATTTT. As protein: CASSYGGGGTIGAGTQYF.

Only one count was recorded for this clonotype. V is TRBV7-9 and J is TRBJ1-6, with 8 bases aligning to TRBD1. The CDR3 is 16 amino acids. Germline V gene sequence: CDR1 SEHNR, CDR2 FQNEAQ (reference sequence). The J segment lost 6 bases and the V segment lost 0 bases, leaving 4 bases of the junction unmatched. The CDR3 here is CASSLASTGGNSPLHF. The DNA of the CDR3 is TGTGCCAGCAGCTTAGCGAGTACAGGGGGTAATTCACCCCTCCACTTT.

This chain connects TRBV25-1 to TRBJ1-1; tentatively, D is TRBD1 (6 bases). The ends were cut back, 2 bases at V and 5 bases at J, with 15 bases in the middle. CDR3 size: 15 residues. Germline CDR1 reads MGHDK; CDR2 reads SYGVNS. The CDR3 spells CASSEAGGGITEAFF. CDR3 in DNA: TGTGCCAGCAGTGAAGCTGGAGGGGGTATTACTGAAGCTTTCTTT.

This clonotype appeared once. The rearrangement links TRBV5-4 to TRBJ2-3; D is uncertain. CDR1 and CDR2 from the germline V gene are SGHNT and YYREEE (reference sequence). The V gene lost 0 bases and the J gene lost 6 bases, with 8 bases spanning the gap. The CDR3 length is 13 residues. The CDR3, as DNA: TGTGCCAGCAGCTTGGTAAGCGACGATACGCAGTATTTT. Translation: CASSLVSDDTQYF.

The CDR3 loop is CASSFGGGSYEQYF. The CDR3 coding sequence is TGCGCCAGCAGCTTCGGGGGGGGCTCCTACGAGCAGTACTTC. The chain is built from TRBV5-1 and TRBJ2-7, with TRBD2 matching over 8 bases. J gave up 0 bases and V 2 bases, and 1 base lay outside the gene matches. The length of the CDR3 is 14 residues. Germline values: CDR1 SGHRS, CDR2 YFSETQ.

Comment on this clonotype: The junction and the germline gene differ at one end; a read error may be behind it. The chain combines TRBV6-1 with TRBJ2-6, with 9 nucleotides matching TRBD1. Germline V gives CDR1 MNHNS, CDR2 SASEGT. CDR3 size: 17 residues. The CDR3, as DNA: TGTGCCAGCAATGTCCGGGACAGGGCCGCAGGGGCCGACGTCCTGACTTTC. As protein: CASNVRDRAAGADVLTF.

This clonotype showed up just a few times. This chain uses TRBV20-1 with TRBJ2-7; 10 nucleotides agree with TRBD2. Germline V gives CDR1 DFQATT, CDR2 SNEGSKA (reference sequence). This CDR3 contains 15 residues. Losses at the gene ends were 2 bases for V and 3 bases for J; bases not matched to a gene: 7. The CDR3 region is CSARSVAGGVYEQYF. The CDR3 DNA follows: TGCAGTGCTAGATCTGTAGCGGGGGGTGTCTACGAGCAGTACTTC.

Of note for this clonotype: A much larger clonotype is one base distant, so this may be a read error. The chain combines TRBV7-2 with TRBJ2-7, with D possibly matching TRBD2 (5 bases). This CDR3 has 13 amino acids. Germline CDR1 reads SGHTA; CDR2 reads FQGNSA. Here the CDR3 reads CAGSVPRGYEQYF. CDR3 sequence (DNA): TGTGCCGGCAGCGTGCCGCGAGGGTACGAGCAGTACTTC.

This clonotype was observed a single time. The V gene is TRBV6-6, the J gene TRBJ2-3, with D perhaps matching TRBD2 (7 bases). Per the germline V gene, CDR1 is MNHNY and CDR2 is SVGAGI (reference sequence). The CDR3 length is 16 residues. Trimming left V 5 bases short and J 9 bases short, with 24 bases between. CDR3 residues: CASSPPSGNPDRTQYF. For the CDR3, the DNA is TGTGCCAGCAGTCCCCCAAGCGGGAACCCGGACAGAACGCAGTATTTT.

This clonotype was seen ten or more times. The chain recombines TRBV20-1 with TRBJ2-7; D is unresolved. CDR3 length equals 12 residues. Germline values: CDR1 DFQATT, CDR2 SNEGSKA (reference sequence). In DNA form, the CDR3 reads TGCAGCCGTCGACCGGACCTCTACGAGCAGTACTTC. As protein: CSRRPDLYEQYF.

This clonotype was counted a single time. J is TRBJ2-7 and V is TRBV2, with D maybe TRBD2 (6 bases). Germline V gene data show CDR1 as SNHLY and CDR2 as FYNNEI. The CDR3 totals 13 residues. Trimming stripped 9 bases from V and 2 bases from J, with 14 bases between. CDR3 protein: CASRLGAAYEQYF. DNA of the CDR3: TGTGCCAGTCGACTAGGGGCAGCCTACGAGCAGTACTTC.

The V gene is TRBV6-6, the J gene TRBJ1-2, with D perhaps matching TRBD1 (6 bases). CDR3 length: 15 residues. V was pared by 4 bases and J by 2 bases, with 14 bases between. Germline values: CDR1 MNHNY, CDR2 SVGAGI (reference sequence). CDR3 nucleotides: TGTGCCAGCAGTTCCGGGACATCTCTAAACTATGGCTACACCTTC. The encoded protein is CASSSGTSLNYGYTF.

The gene calls are TRBV29-1 and TRBJ2-6, with D perhaps TRBD1 or TRBD2 (5 bases each). CDR1 and CDR2 (germline): SQVTM, ANQGSEA. The CDR3 consists of 16 residues. V lost 6 bases, J lost 6 bases, and 21 bases lay in between. The CDR3, as DNA: TGCAGCGTGAGGGACGGACTCCCTGATGAGGCCAACGTCCTGACTTTC. Its protein is CSVRDGLPDEANVLTF. Filled out from reference TRBV29-1 and TRBJ2-6, the complete variable domain reads SAVISQKPSRDICQRGTSLTIQCQVDSQVTMMFWYRQQPGQSLTLIATANQGSEATYESGFVIDKFPISRPNLTFSTLTVSNMSPEDSSIYLCSVRDGLPDEANVLTFGAGSRLTVL.

V usage is TRBV7-8 and J usage is TRBJ2-5; TRBD1 is a possible D gene (5 bases). The CDR3 extends over 17 amino acids. Germline values: CDR1 SGHVS, CDR2 FQNEAQ. Trimming removed 1 base at V and 5 bases at J, with 20 bases between. The CDR3 loop is CASSLGRVSVDAETQYF. DNA of the CDR3: TGTGCCAGCAGCTTAGGCAGGGTCTCGGTGGACGCCGAGACCCAGTACTTC.